This T cell receptor (beta chain) was sequenced during a study of T cell clones after liver transplantation. Study as a whole: TCRbeta sequencing after a pre-transplant mixed lymphocyte reaction identified graft-donor-reactive clones, later tracked in post-transplant blood. Pre-transplant mixed lymphocyte reactions yielded third-party-reactive TCRbeta sequences as comparators for graft-donor-reactive sequences. Without induction therapy, subjects received standard immunosuppression until 12-24 months post-transplant.

CD3+CD4+ and CD3+CD8+ cells were FACS-sorted from thawed unstimulated PBMCs. As concerns this clone: Other nucleotide sequences from this sample produce the same CDR3.

Here immunoSEQ multiplex PCR was the method, and the copy in TCRdb shows in-frame clones only, minus some. The sample has fewer than 65,000 clones; roughly 71% are singletons. This CDR3 is 14 amino acids long. Germline loops: CDR1 MNHNS, CDR2 SASEGT. The V end lost 6 bases, the J end lost 4 bases, and 10 bases lay between the germline ends. The specimen comprised CD4+ T cells from blood, sampled at the 22-month timepoint. This receptor was identified in a human patient who received a liver transplant. Some T cells may originate from the graft donor. V gene TRBV6-1 combines with J gene TRBJ1-6, with D possibly being TRBD1 (5 bases). CDR3: CASSAGPYNSPLHF. CDR3 bases: TGTGCCAGCAGCGCAGGGCCTTATAATTCACCCCTCCACTTT.